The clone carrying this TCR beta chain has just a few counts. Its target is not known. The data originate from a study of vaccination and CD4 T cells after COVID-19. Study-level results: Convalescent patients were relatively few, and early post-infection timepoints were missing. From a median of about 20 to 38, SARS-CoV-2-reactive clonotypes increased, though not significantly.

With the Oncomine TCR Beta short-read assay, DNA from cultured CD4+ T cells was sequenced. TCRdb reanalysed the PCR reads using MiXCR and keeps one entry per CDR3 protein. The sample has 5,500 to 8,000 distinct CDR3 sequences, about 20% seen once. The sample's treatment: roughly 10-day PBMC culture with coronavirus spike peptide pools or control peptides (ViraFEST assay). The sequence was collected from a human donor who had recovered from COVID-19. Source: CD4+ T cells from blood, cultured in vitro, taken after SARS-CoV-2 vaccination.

CDR3 nucleotide sequence: TGTGCCAGTAGTATCGGGGATACGCAGTATTTT. It is translated as CASSIGDTQYF. The rearrangement joins TRBV19 to TRBJ2-3, with no clear D. The CDR3 loop spans 11 amino acids. V lost 3 bases and J lost 6, with 4 bases in between. CDR1 and CDR2 from the germline V gene are LNHDA and SQIVND (reference sequence).